This is a list of T cell receptor beta chains from one sample in a study of technical replicates of blood from a handful of donors. Produced via immunoSEQ multiplex PCR; TCRdb's table is partial and in-frame only. The table records about 60,000 clones, roughly 86% of them present only once. The sequencing sample was made of PBMCs. The receptors originated from a human donor in good health. Some clones in this sample may be carry-over from other donors' samples. Both conserved end residues are part of each CDR3. D genes are given only for firm matches. Clone sizes are given selectively: once, few, many, or a class where the clone is expanded.

J,size,D,V,DNA,CDR3
TRBJ2-3,.,TRBD1,TRBV7-4,TGTGCCAGCAGCCACCGGGACAGGGAATTAATCCCTTCGGGCACAGATACGCAGTATTTT,CASSHRDRELIPSGTDTQYF
TRBJ1-2,.,.,TRBV6-1,TGTGCCAGCGAACAGTTTTATGGCTACACCTTC,CASEQFYGYTF
TRBJ2-7,.,TRBD2,TRBV14,TGTGCCAGCAGCCAGGGGACTAGCGGGAGGTACGAGCAGTACTTC,CASSQGTSGRYEQYF
TRBJ2-7,.,TRBD1,TRBV7-2,TGTGCCAGCAGCCCCGACAGGGGCGTACGGGAGCAGTACTTC,CASSPDRGVREQYF
TRBJ2-1,.,.,TRBV11-2,TGTGCCAGCAGCCCTTCCGCGACCCCGGGTGAGCAGTTCTTC,CASSPSATPGEQFF
TRBJ1-1,.,TRBD1,TRBV6-5,TGTGCCAGCAGTTACTCACCGGGACAGGGGTCAGCTTTCTTT,CASSYSPGQGSAFF
TRBJ1-5,.,TRBD1,TRBV5-8,TGTGCCAGCAGCAAGGGACAGTCGAAACAGCCCCAGCATTTT,CASSKGQSKQPQHF
TRBJ2-3,.,.,TRBV2,TGTGCCAGCAGTGAGGGCACGTTGCCGGGCACAGATACGCAGTATTTT,CASSEGTLPGTDTQYF
TRBJ2-3,once,.,TRBV9,TGTGCCAGCAGCGTAGTCCCGTACACAGATACGCAGTATTTT,CASSVVPYTDTQYF
TRBJ2-2,.,TRBD1,TRBV6-1,TGTGCCAGCAACCGGGACAGGGTAACCGGGGAGCTGTTTTTT,CASNRDRVTGELFF
TRBJ2-3,.,TRBD1,TRBV27,TGTGCCAGCAGTGGCCGGGACAGGTTTACAGATACGCAGTATTTT,CASSGRDRFTDTQYF
TRBJ2-7,.,.,TRBV29-1,TGCAGCGGGATCACAGCCACCTACGAGCAGTACTTC,CSGITATYEQYF